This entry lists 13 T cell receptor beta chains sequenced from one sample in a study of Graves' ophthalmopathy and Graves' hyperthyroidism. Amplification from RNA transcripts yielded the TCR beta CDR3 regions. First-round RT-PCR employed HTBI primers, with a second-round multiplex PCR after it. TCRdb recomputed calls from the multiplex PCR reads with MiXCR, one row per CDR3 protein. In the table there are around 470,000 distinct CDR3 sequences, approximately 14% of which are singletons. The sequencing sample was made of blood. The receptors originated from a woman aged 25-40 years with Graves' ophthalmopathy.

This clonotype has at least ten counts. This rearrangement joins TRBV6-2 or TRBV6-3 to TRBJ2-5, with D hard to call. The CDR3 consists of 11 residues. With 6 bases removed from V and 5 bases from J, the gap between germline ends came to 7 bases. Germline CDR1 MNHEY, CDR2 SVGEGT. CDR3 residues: CASRGAETQYF. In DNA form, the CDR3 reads TGTGCCAGCAGGGGTGCGGAGACCCAGTACTTC.

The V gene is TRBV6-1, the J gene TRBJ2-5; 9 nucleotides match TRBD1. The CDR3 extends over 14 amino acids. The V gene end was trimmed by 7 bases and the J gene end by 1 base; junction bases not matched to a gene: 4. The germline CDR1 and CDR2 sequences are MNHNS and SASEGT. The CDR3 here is CASNRDRAQETQYF. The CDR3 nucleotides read TGTGCCAGCAACAGGGACAGGGCCCAAGAGACCCAGTACTTC.

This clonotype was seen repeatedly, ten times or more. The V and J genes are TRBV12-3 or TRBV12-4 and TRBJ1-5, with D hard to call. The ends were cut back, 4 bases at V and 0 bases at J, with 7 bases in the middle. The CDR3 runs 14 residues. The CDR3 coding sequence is TGTGCCAGCAGTTCGGCAGGTAGCAATCAGCCCCAGCATTTT. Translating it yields CASSSAGSNQPQHF.

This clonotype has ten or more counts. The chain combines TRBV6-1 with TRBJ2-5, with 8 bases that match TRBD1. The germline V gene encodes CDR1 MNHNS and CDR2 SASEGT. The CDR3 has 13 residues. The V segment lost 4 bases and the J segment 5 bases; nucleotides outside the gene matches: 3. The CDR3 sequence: CASSATGGETQYF. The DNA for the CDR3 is TGTGCCAGCAGTGCTACAGGGGGGGAGACCCAGTACTTC.

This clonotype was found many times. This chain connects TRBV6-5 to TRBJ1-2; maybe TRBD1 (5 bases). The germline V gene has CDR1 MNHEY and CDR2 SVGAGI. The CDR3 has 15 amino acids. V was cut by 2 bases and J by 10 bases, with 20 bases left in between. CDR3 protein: CASSYTPGLLGDYTF. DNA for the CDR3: TGTGCCAGCAGTTACACCCCGGGACTCCTTGGTGACTACACCTTC.

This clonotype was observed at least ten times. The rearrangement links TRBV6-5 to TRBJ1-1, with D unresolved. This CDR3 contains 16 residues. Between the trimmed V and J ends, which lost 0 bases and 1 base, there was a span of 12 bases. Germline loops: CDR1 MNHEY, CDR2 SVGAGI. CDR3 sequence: CASSYSPSRQNTEAFF. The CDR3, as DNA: TGTGCCAGCAGTTACTCCCCTAGTAGACAGAACACTGAAGCTTTCTTT.

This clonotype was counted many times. Written as DNA, the CDR3 is TGTGCCAGCAGACGGACAGACCTGAACACTGAAGCTTTCTTT. Protein: CASRRTDLNTEAFF. The chain uses TRBV6-1 and TRBJ1-1; TRBD1 is a possible D gene (6 bases). The CDR3 has 14 residues. Trimming took 6 bases from V and 0 from J, leaving 11 bases between them. The germline CDR1 and CDR2 sequences are MNHNS and SASEGT.

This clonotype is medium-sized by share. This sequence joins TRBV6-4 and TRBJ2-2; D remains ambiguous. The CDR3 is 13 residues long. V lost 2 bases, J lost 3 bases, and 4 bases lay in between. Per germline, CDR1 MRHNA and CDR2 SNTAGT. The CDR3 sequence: CASSDRDTGELFF. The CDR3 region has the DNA TGTGCCAGCAGTGACAGGGACACCGGGGAGCTGTTTTTT.

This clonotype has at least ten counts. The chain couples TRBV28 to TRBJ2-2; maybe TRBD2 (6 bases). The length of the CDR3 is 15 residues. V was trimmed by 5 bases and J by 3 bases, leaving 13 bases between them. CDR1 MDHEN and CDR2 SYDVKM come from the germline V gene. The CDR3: CASSVGGKDTGELFF. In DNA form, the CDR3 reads TGTGCCAGCAGTGTGGGGGGAAAGGACACCGGGGAGCTGTTTTTT.

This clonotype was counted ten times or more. CDR3 coding DNA: TGTGCCAGCAGTTACCTCCAGCACAAAGAGACCCAGTACTTC. Protein: CASSYLQHKETQYF. V and J are TRBV6-5 and TRBJ2-5; D is unclear. CDR3 size: 14 residues. V dropped 2 bases and J dropped 3 bases, with 10 bases sitting between them. Germline CDR1 MNHEY, CDR2 SVGAGI.

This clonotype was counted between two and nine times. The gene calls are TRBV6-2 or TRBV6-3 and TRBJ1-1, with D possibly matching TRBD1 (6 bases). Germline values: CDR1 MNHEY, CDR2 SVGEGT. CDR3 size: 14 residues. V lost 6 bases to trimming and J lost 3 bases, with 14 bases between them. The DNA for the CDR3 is TGTGCCAGCAGGTCAATACAGGGAGACACTGAAGCTTTCTTT. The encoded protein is CASRSIQGDTEAFF.

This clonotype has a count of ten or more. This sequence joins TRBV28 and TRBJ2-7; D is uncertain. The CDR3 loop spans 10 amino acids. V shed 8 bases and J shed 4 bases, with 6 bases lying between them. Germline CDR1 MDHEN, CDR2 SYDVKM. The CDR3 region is CASGIYEQYF. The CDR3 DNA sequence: TGTGCCAGCGGGATTTACGAGCAGTACTTC.

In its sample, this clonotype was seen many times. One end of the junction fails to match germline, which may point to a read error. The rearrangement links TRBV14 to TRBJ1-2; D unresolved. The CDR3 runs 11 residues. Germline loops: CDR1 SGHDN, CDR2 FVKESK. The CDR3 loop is CASSQGRSYTF. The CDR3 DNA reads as TGTGCCAGCAGTCAAGGACGGAGCTACACCTTC.